This T cell receptor beta chain was captured in a study of shared clonotypes between healthy human individuals. Overall study context: A donor's plate count was three for CD4 naive and three for CD4 memory; CD8 naive had two and CD8 memory one.

General study findings and limits: Sorted-subset samples were not fully sequenced, rarefaction indicated.

The protocol was immunoSEQ multiplex PCR, while the TCRdb copy is restricted to in-frame clones and leaves out a portion. The sample shows approximately 1.4 million clones, 95% to 99% of them seen only once. Negatively enriched CD4+ T cells were divided by CD45RA into naive and memory. A remark on this clone: Its antigen is undetermined.

CDR3 length equals 17 residues. J gave up 9 bases and V 9 bases, and 21 bases lay outside the gene matches. CDR1 and CDR2 (germline): SNHLY, FYNNEI. The TCR originated in a man younger than 40 in good health. The sequencing input was naive CD4+ T cells sorted from blood. Subset denoted: CD45RA+ positively selected. This chain connects TRBV2 to TRBJ2-1; 9 bases line up with TRBD2. CDR3 region: CASRQEGSGRFSTEQFF. Written as DNA, the CDR3 is TGTGCCAGTAGGCAAGAGGGTAGCGGGAGATTTTCGACTGAGCAGTTCTTC.